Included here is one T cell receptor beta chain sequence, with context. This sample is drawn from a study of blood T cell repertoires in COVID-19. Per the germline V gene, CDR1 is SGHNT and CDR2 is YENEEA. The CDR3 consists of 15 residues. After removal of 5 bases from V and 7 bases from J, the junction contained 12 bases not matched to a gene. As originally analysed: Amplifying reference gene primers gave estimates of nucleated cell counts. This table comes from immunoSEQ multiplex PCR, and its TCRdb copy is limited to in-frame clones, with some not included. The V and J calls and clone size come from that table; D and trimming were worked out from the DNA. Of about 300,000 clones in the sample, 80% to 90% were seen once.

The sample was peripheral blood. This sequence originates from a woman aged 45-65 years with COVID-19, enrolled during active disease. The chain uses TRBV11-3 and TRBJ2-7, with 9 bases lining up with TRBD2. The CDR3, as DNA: TGTGCCAGCAGCCTCGGGGGTAGCGGGGGCAGGGAGCAGTACTTC. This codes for CASSLGGSGGREQYF.